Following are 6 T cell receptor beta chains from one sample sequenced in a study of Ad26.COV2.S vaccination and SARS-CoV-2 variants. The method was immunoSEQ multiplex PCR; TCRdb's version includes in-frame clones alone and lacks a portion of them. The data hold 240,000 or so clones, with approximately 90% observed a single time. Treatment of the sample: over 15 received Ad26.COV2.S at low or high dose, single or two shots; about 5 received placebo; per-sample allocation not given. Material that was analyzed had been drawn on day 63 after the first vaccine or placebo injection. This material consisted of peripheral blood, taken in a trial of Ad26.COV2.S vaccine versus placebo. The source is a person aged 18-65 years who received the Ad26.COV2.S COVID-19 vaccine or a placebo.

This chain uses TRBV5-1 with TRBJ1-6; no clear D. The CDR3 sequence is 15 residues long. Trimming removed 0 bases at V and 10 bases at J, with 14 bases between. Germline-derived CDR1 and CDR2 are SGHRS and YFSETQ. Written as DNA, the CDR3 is TGCGCCAGCAGCTTGGGGTCCGCTTCGCGCTCACCCCTCCACTTT. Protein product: CASSLGSASRSPLHF.

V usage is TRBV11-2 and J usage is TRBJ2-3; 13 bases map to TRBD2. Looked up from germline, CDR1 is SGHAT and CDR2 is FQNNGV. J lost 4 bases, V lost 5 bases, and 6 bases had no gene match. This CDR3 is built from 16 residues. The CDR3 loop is CASSPPGLAGSDTQYF. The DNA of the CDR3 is TGTGCCAGCAGCCCACCGGGACTAGCGGGATCAGATACGCAGTATTTT.

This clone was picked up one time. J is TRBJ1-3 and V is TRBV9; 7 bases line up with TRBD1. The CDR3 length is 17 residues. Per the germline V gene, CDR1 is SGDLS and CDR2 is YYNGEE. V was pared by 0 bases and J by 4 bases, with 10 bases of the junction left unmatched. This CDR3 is CASSVGGQQGSGNTIYF. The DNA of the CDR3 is TGTGCCAGCAGCGTAGGGGGACAGCAAGGGTCCGGAAACACCATATATTTT.

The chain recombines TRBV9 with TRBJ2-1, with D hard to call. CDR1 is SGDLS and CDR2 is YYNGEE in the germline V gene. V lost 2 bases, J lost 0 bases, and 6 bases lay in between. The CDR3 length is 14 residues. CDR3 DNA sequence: TGTGCCAGCAGCGTTAGGAGCTCCTACAATGAGCAGTTCTTC. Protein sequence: CASSVRSSYNEQFF.

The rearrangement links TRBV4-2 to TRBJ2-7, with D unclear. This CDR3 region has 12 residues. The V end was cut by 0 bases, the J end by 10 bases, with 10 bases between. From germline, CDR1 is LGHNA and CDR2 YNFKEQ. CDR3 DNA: TGTGCCAGCAGCCAAGAAAGGTCAATCCAGTACTTC. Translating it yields CASSQERSIQYF.

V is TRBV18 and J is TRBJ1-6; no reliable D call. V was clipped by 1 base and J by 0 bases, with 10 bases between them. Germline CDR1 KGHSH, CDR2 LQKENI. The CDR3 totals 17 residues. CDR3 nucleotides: TGTGCCAGCTCACCACTAGACACAAGCTCCTATAATTCACCCCTCCACTTT. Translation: CASSPLDTSSYNSPLHF.